The 26 T cell receptor beta chains listed next were all sequenced from one sample in a study of T cell repertoires in cytomegalovirus infection. The antigens these receptors bind are not known. MiXCR, applied by TCRdb to the reads, yields one record per CDR3 protein. The sample lists a few hundred thousand distinct CDR3 sequences, about a third occurring once. The sequencing here drew on cultured PBMCs, taken from culture after CMV antigen stimulation. These TCRs come from a human donor in good health (CMV status not recorded). Some clones in this sample may be carry-over from other donors' samples.

This clonotype was detected many times. The CDR3 nucleotides read TGCAGTGCGAAAAGGCAGGCAGGGACGTACGAGCAGTACTTC. Translated: CSAKRQAGTYEQYF. J is TRBJ2-7 and V is TRBV20-1; D tentatively fits TRBD1 or TRBD2 (5 bases each). The CDR3 sequence is 14 residues long. The germline CDR1 and CDR2 sequences are DFQATT and SNEGSKA (reference sequence). V was pared by 6 bases and J by 4 bases, with 19 bases between.

The chain uses TRBV6-2 or TRBV6-3 and TRBJ1-2; the match to TRBD1 covers 7 bases. The CDR3 extends over 13 amino acids. Looked up from germline, CDR1 is MNHEY and CDR2 is SVGEGT. The V gene end was trimmed by 1 base and the J gene end by 8 bases; junction bases not matched to a gene: 4. This CDR3 is CASSYYGTDGYTF. The DNA for the CDR3 is TGTGCCAGCAGTTACTACGGGACAGACGGCTACACCTTC.

This clonotype has just a few counts. The chain couples TRBV18 to TRBJ2-7; unclear D gene. Germline values: CDR1 KGHSH, CDR2 LQKENI. V was cut by 0 bases and J by 2 bases, with 8 bases left in between. The CDR3 spans 14 residues. In DNA form, the CDR3 reads TGTGCCAGCTCACCACCGTCCCAGACCTACGAGCAGTACTTC. It translates to CASSPPSQTYEQYF.

The rearrangement uses TRBV30 and TRBJ1-4, with a possible D match to TRBD1 (6 bases). This CDR3 contains 12 residues. Germline lookup yields CDR1 GTSNPN and CDR2 SVGIG (reference sequence). The CDR3 loop reads CAGQGSREKLFF. The CDR3 DNA sequence: TGTGCGGGGCAGGGGAGTCGGGAAAAACTGTTTTTT.

J is TRBJ1-5 and V is TRBV12-3 or TRBV12-4, with 7 bases fitting TRBD1. This CDR3 is 15 amino acids long. J lost 0 bases, V lost 7 bases, and 6 bases had no gene match. The CDR3 loop is CASTLTGSSNQPQHF. CDR3 DNA sequence: TGTGCCAGCACTCTGACAGGGAGTAGCAATCAGCCCCAGCATTTT.

In its sample, this clonotype was seen a few times. The CDR3 here is CASSSPPRRRTQETQYF. CDR3 DNA: TGTGCCAGTAGTAGCCCCCCCCGAAGACGTACCCAAGAGACCCAGTACTTC. V and J are TRBV19 and TRBJ2-5; D gene uncertain. The CDR3 totals 17 residues. CDR1 is LNHDA, CDR2 SQIVND, per germline (reference sequence). Trimming took off 4 bases at V and 1 base at J, with 19 bases between the two ends.

The genes are TRBV9 and TRBJ2-7, with D possibly matching TRBD2 (5 bases). The CDR3 consists of 15 residues. CDR1 is SGDLS and CDR2 is YYNGEE in the germline V gene. The germline V and J ends were trimmed by 3 bases and 2 bases, with 15 bases remaining between them. CDR3 nucleotides: TGTGCCAGCAGCGCCCAAGCGGACCCGGCCTACGAGCAGTACTTC. It encodes CASSAQADPAYEQYF.

The chain joins TRBV29-1 to TRBJ1-4, with D hard to call. CDR1 and CDR2 (germline): SQVTM, ANQGSEA. V shed 4 bases and J shed 4 bases, with 10 bases lying between them. The CDR3 has 13 residues. CDR3 sequence (DNA): TGCAGCGTTGCGTCGGGCGGTAATGAAAAACTGTTTTTT. Amino acids: CSVASGGNEKLFF.

V usage is TRBV5-1 and J usage is TRBJ2-7; D assignment may be TRBD1 or TRBD2 (5 bases each). The CDR3 loop spans 12 amino acids. Looked up from germline, CDR1 is SGHRS and CDR2 is YFSETQ. V lost 2 bases and J 6 bases, leaving 9 bases between the germline ends. In DNA, the CDR3 is TGCGCCAGCAGCTTAAGAGGGGTCGAGCAGTACGTC. It yields the protein CASSLRGVEQYV.

This clonotype has just a few counts. The rearrangement joins TRBV7-9 to TRBJ2-1, with D uncertain. V was shortened by 2 bases and J by 12 bases, with 20 bases between the two germline ends. Germline V CDR1 and CDR2: SEHNR, FQNEAQ (reference sequence). This CDR3 comprises 15 residues. This CDR3 is CASSLLLEAGWRQFF. The CDR3 DNA follows: TGTGCCAGCAGCTTACTTCTAGAAGCTGGGTGGCGGCAGTTCTTC.

Details on this clonotype: One end of the junction fails to match germline, which may point to a read error. The chain combines TRBV5-3 with TRBJ2-1, with 7 bases aligning to TRBD2. TRBV5-3 is an ORF, with its function uncertain. The CDR3 spans 16 residues. The CDR3 region is CASSSSGANAYNEQFF. The CDR3 nucleotides read TGTGCCAGCAGCTCCAGCGGGGCGAATGCCTACAATGAGCAGTTCTTC.

This clonotype has ten or more counts. This sequence joins TRBV4-1 and TRBJ2-2, with D hard to call. V was pared by 6 bases and J by 7 bases, with 15 bases between. This CDR3 is built from 14 residues. Germline-derived CDR1 and CDR2 are MGHRA and YSYEKL. CDR3 in DNA: TGCGCCAGCAGACCGATCGAGATCGTCGGGGAGCTGTTTTTT. Amino acids: CASRPIEIVGELFF.

Comment on this clonotype: A read error may produce the germline difference seen at one junction end. CDR3 nucleotide sequence: TGTGTCAGCAGCCCGACAGGGAATAATGAAAAACTGTTTTTT. This sequence encodes CVSSPTGNNEKLFF. The chain employs TRBV7-6 and TRBJ1-4; TRBD1 aligns across 7 bases. The CDR3 is 14 amino acids. Germline CDR1 and CDR2: SGHVS and FNYEAQ.

This clonotype was seen a few times. This chain joins TRBV7-2 and TRBJ2-5; TRBD1 matches 10 bases. Trimming at V came to 1 base and at J to 5 bases, leaving 16 bases not matched to a gene. The CDR3 spans 19 residues. From germline, CDR1 is SGHTA and CDR2 FQGNSA. The CDR3 is CASSLDFTPGQGIAETQYF. The CDR3 DNA reads TGTGCCAGCAGCTTAGATTTCACTCCGGGACAGGGGATTGCCGAGACCCAGTACTTC.

This rearrangement joins TRBV24-1 to TRBJ2-3; 12 bases are shared with TRBD1. The CDR3 length is 18 residues. The germline CDR1 and CDR2 sequences are KGHDR and SFDVKD. V dropped 3 bases and J dropped 4; count of bases not matched to a gene: 10. The CDR3 region has the DNA TGTGCCACCAGTGATCGTACAGCCGGGACAGGGGGCGCAGATACGCAGTATTTT. Translating gives CATSDRTAGTGGADTQYF.

DNA for the CDR3: TGTGCCAGCAGTTCCCAGACTAGCCAGACAAACAATGAGCAGTTCTTC. Protein: CASSSQTSQTNNEQFF. The V call is TRBV6-2 or TRBV6-3, the J call TRBJ2-1, with TRBD2 matching over 7 bases. Germline V lookup: CDR1 MNHEY, CDR2 SVGEGT. The CDR3 extends over 16 amino acids. Trimming cost V 4 bases and J 5 bases; bases outside gene matches: 11.

The rearrangement links TRBV10-3 to TRBJ2-1, with D perhaps matching TRBD2 (5 bases). This CDR3 region has 12 residues. The germline CDR1 and CDR2 sequences are ENHRY and SYGVKD. V shed 2 bases and J shed 8 bases, with 7 bases lying between them. The CDR3 coding sequence is TGTGCCATCAGTGAGCTGCGGGATGAGCAGTTCTTC. Protein: CAISELRDEQFF.

The chain links TRBV6-8 to TRBJ2-1; perhaps TRBD2 as D (6 bases). The CDR3 spans 16 residues. Deletions cut 3 bases from V and 2 bases from J, with 14 bases between. Germline V gene sequence: CDR1 MNHGY, CDR2 SAAAGT. The CDR3 here is CASSYGLAPTYNEQFF. In DNA form, the CDR3 reads TGTGCCAGCAGTTATGGGCTAGCGCCAACCTACAATGAGCAGTTCTTC.

This clonotype was seen only a few times. The J gene is TRBJ2-7, the V gene TRBV7-6; D is ambiguous. The germline V gene has CDR1 SGHVS and CDR2 FNYEAQ. With 5 bases removed from V and 5 bases from J, the gap between germline ends came to 10 bases. There are 12 residues in the CDR3. CDR3 DNA sequence: TGTGCCAGCAGCGAAATCCGTCACGAGCAGTACTTC. Protein product: CASSEIRHEQYF.

Only a few counts were recorded for this clonotype. The genes are TRBV6-2 or TRBV6-3 and TRBJ2-7, with 9 bases aligning to TRBD1. CDR1 and CDR2 (germline): MNHEY, SVGEGT. The CDR3 is 18 residues long. V lost 6 bases to trimming and J lost 4 bases; unmatched junction nucleotides: 19. CDR3 sequence (DNA): TGTGCCAGCAGACAGCAAAAAGCCGGGACAGGGTTCGGTTACGAGCAGTACGTC. This translates into CASRQQKAGTGFGYEQYV.

The CDR3 nucleotides read TGTGCCAGCAGCTTATTAAGGGAAGATACGCAGTATTTT. Its protein is CASSLLREDTQYF. V is TRBV7-3 and J is TRBJ2-3; no definite D call. The CDR3 spans 13 residues. The germline V gene encodes CDR1 SGHTA and CDR2 FQGTGA. Deletions cut 2 bases from V and 5 bases from J, with 8 bases between.

This clonotype was observed a single time. Here the CDR3 reads CASSFRRTSAPDTQYF. The CDR3 nucleotides read TGTGCCAGCAGTTTCCGCAGGACTAGCGCTCCAGATACGCAGTATTTT. The V call is TRBV6-5, the J call TRBJ2-3; 9 bases are a match to TRBD2. The ends lost 4 bases at V and 4 bases at J; junction bases unmatched: 9. The germline V gene has CDR1 MNHEY and CDR2 SVGAGI. The CDR3 consists of 16 residues.

Worth noting for this clonotype: A read error may account for a junction end that differs from germline. This chain joins TRBV6-5 and TRBJ1-2; maybe TRBD1 (5 bases). From germline, CDR1 is MNHEY and CDR2 SVGAGI. This CDR3 is 14 amino acids long. The CDR3 is CASSYSKGRLGKSF. Written as DNA, the CDR3 is TGTGCCAGCAGTTACTCGAAGGGACGTCTAGGAAAATCGTTC.

This rearrangement joins TRBV6-6 to TRBJ1-1; TRBD1 might be the D (6 bases). The CDR3 extends over 15 amino acids. Germline CDR1 is MNHNY and CDR2 is SVGAGI (reference sequence). V was clipped by 1 base and J by 4 bases, with 13 bases between them. Written as DNA, the CDR3 is TGTGCCAGCAGTTACTTTATAGGGGGAGGCACTGAAGCTTTCTTT. It codes for CASSYFIGGGTEAFF.

The chain combines TRBV6-2 or TRBV6-3 with TRBJ1-2; D is undetermined. Trimming removed 6 bases at V and 4 bases at J, with 12 bases between. This CDR3 contains 13 residues. Germline V CDR1 and CDR2: MNHEY, SVGEGT. CDR3 residues: CASSPAFGYGYTF. The CDR3 nucleotides read TGTGCCAGCAGCCCCGCCTTCGGCTATGGCTACACCTTC.

This chain links TRBV6-1 with TRBJ2-7, with 7 positions matching TRBD2. The CDR3 length is 13 residues. Trimming took 10 bases from V and 0 from J; bases not matched to a gene: 6. From germline, CDR1 is MNHNS and CDR2 SASEGT. The CDR3 DNA reads as TGTGCCACCCTTAAGCGGGACTCCTACGAGCAGTACGTC. Translating it yields CATLKRDSYEQYV.